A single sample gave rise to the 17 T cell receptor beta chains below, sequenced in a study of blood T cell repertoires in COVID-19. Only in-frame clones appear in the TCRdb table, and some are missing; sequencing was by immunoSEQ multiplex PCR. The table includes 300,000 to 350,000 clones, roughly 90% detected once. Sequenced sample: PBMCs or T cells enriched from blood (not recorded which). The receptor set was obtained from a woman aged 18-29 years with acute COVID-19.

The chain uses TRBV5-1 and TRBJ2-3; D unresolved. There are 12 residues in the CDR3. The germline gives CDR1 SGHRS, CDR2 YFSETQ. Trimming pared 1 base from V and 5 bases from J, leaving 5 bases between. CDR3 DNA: TGCGCCAGCAGCTTGAGAGTAGATACGCAGTATTTT. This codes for CASSLRVDTQYF.

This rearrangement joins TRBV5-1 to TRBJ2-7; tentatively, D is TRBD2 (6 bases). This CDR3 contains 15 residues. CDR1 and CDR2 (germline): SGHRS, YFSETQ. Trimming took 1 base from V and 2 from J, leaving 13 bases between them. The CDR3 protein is CASSLPAAGPYEQYF. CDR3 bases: TGCGCCAGCAGCTTGCCTGCCGCGGGACCCTACGAGCAGTACTTC.

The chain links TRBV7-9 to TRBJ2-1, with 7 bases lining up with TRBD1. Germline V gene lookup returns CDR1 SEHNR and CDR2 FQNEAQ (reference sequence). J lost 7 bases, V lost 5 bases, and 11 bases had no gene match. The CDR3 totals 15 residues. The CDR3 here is CASSPRGSVRNEQFF. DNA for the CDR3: TGTGCCAGCAGCCCCAGGGGGAGTGTGAGAAATGAGCAGTTCTTC.

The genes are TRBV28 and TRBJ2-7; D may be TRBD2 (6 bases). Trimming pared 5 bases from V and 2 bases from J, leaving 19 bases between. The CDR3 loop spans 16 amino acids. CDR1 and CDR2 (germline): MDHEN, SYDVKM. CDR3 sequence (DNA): TGTGCCAGCAGTCCTCGGAGCCCCGGGAGTCCCTACGAGCAGTACTTC. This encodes CASSPRSPGSPYEQYF. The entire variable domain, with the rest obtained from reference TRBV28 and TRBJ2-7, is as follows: DVKVTQSSRYLVKRTGEKVFLECVQDMDHENMFWYRQDPGLGLRLIYFSYDVKMKEKGDIPEGYSVSREKKERFSLILESASTNQTSMYLCASSPRSPGSPYEQYFGPGTRLTVT.

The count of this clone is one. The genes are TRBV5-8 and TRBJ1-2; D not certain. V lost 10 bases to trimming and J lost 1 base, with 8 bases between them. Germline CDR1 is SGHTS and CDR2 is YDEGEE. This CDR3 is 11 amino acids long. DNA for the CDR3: TGTGCCCCCGGGATTAACTATGGCTACACCTTC. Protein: CAPGINYGYTF.

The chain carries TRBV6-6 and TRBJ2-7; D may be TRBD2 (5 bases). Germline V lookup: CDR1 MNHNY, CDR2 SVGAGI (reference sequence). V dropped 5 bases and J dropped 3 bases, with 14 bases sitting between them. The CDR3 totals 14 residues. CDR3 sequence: CASSGLRAFYEQYF. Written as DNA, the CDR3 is TGTGCCAGCAGTGGGCTGAGGGCATTCTACGAGCAGTACTTC.

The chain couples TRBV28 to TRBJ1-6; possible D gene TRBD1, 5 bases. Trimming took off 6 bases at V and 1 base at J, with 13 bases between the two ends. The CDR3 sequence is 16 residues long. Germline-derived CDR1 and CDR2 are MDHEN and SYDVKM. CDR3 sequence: CASSREGRSYNSPLHF. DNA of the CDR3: TGTGCCAGCAGCCGGGAGGGGCGGTCCTATAATTCACCCCTCCACTTT.

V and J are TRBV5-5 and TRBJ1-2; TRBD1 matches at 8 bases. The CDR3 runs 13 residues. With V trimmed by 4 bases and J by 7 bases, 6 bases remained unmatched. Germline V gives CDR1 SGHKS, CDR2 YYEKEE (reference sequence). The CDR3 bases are TGTGCCAGCAGCGCCGGACAGGGAACTGGCTACACCTTC. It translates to CASSAGQGTGYTF.

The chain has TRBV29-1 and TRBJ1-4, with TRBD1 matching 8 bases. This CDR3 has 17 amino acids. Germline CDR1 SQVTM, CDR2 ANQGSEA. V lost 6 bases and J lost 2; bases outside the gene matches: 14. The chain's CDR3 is CSVGGTGLSGTNEKLFF. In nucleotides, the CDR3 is TGCAGCGTGGGGGGGACAGGCCTCTCGGGGACTAATGAAAAACTGTTTTTT.

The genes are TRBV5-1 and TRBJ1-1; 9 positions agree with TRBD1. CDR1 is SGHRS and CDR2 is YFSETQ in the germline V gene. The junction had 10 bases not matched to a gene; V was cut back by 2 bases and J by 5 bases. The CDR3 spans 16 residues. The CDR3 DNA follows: TGCGCCAGCAGCTTCCTAGGACAGGGGTCGGGGACTGAAGCTTTCTTT. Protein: CASSFLGQGSGTEAFF.

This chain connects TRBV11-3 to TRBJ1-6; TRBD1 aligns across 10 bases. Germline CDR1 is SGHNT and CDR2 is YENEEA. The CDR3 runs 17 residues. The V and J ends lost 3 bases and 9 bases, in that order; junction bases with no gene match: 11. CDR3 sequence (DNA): TGTGCCAGCAGCTTCACATTAACCGGGACAGGGGTTTCACCCCTCCACTTT. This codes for CASSFTLTGTGVSPLHF.

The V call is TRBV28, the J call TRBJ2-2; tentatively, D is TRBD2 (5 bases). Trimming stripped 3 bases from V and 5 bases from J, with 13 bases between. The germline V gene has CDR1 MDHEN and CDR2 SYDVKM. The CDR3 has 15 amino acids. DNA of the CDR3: TGTGCCAGCAGTTTCGCCCTAAGACTAACCGGGGAGCTGTTTTTT. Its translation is CASSFALRLTGELFF.

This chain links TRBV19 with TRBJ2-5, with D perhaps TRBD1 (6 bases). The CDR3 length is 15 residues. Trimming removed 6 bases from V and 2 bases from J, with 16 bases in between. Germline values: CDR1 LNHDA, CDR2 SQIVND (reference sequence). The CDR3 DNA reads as TGTGCCAGTAGATTACAGGGATTTATACAAGAGACCCAGTACTTC. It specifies CASRLQGFIQETQYF.

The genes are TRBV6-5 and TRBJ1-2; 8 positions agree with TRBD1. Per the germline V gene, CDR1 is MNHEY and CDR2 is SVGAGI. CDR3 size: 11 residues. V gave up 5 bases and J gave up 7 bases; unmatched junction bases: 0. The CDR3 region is CASSQGAGYTF. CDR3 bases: TGTGCCAGCAGTCAGGGGGCTGGCTACACCTTC.

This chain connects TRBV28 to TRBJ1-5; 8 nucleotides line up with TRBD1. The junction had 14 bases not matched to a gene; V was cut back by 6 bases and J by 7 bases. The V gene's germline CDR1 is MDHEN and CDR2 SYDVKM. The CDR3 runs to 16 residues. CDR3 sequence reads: CASSLTGELRGQPQHF. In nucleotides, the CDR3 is TGTGCCAGCAGCTTGACAGGGGAGCTCCGGGGGCAGCCCCAGCATTTT.

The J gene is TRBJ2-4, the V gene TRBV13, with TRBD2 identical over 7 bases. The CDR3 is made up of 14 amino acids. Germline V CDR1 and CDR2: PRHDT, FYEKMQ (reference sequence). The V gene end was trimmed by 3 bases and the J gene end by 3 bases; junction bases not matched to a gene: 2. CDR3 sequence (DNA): TGTGCCAGCAGCTTGGCGGGGGACAAAAACATTCAGTACTTC. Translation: CASSLAGDKNIQYF.

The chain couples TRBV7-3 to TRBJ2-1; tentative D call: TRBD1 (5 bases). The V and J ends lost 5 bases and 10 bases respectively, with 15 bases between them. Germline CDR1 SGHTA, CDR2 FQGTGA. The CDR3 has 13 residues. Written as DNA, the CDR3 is TGTGCCAGCAGCCCCCGGCAGGGTCTCGAGCAGTTCTTC. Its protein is CASSPRQGLEQFF. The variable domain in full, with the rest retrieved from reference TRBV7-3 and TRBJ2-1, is GAGVSQTPSNKVTEKGKYVELRCDPISGHTALYWYRQSLGQGPEFLIYFQGTGAADDSGLPNDRFFAVRPEGSVSTLKIQRTERGDSAVYLCASSPRQGLEQFFGPGTRLTVL.